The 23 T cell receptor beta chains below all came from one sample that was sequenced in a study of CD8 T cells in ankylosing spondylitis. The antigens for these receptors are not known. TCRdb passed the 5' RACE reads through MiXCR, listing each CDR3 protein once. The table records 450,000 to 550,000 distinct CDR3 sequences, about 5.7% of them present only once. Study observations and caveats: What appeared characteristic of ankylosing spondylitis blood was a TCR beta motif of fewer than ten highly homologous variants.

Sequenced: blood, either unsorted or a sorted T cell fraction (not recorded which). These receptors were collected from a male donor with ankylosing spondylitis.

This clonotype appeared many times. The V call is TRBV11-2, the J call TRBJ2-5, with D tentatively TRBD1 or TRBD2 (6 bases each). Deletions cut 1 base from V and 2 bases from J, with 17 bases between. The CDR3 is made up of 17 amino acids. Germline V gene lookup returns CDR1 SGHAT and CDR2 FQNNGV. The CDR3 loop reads CASSLGVRGPIQETQYF. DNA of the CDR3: TGTGCCAGCAGCTTAGGTGTCCGGGGGCCAATTCAAGAGACCCAGTACTTC.

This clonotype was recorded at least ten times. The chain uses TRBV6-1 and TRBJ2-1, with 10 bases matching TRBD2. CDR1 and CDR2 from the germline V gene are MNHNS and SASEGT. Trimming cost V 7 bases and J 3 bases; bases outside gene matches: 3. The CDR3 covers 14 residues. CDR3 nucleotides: TGTGCCAGCACAAGGACTAGCGGCTACAATGAGCAGTTCTTC. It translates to CASTRTSGYNEQFF.

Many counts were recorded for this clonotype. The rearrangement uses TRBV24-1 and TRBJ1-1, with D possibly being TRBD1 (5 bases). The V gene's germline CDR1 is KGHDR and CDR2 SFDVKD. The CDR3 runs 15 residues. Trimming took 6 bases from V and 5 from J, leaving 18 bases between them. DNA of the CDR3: TGTGCCACCAGTAAGGGGTCGGAATTGGGTACTGAAGCTTTCTTT. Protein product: CATSKGSELGTEAFF.

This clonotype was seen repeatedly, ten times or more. CDR3: CSARGGGSAYNEQFF. Here the CDR3 DNA reads TGCAGTGCTAGAGGGGGGGGTAGCGCCTACAATGAGCAGTTCTTC. This chain uses TRBV20-1 with TRBJ2-1; 7 nucleotides agree with TRBD2. There are 15 residues in the CDR3. After removal of 1 base from V and 2 bases from J, the junction contained 5 bases not matched to a gene. The germline gives CDR1 DFQATT, CDR2 SNEGSKA (reference sequence).

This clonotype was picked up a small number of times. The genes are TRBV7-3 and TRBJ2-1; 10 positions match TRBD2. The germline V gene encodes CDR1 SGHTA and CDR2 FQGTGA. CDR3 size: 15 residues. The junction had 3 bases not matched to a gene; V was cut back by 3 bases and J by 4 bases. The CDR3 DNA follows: TGTGCCAGCAGCTTTACTAGCGGGGTGTACAATGAGCAGTTCTTC. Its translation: CASSFTSGVYNEQFF.

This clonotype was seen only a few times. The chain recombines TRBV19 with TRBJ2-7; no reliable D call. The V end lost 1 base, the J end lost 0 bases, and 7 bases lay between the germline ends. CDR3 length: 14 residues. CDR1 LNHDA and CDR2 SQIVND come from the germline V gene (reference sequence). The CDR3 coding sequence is TGTGCCAGTAGTATAGTGGGCAGCTCCTACGAGCAGTACTTC. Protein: CASSIVGSSYEQYF.

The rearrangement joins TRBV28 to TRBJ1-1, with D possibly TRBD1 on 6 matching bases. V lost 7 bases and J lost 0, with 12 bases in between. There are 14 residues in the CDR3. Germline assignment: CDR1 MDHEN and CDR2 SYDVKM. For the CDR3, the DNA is TGTGCCAGCACCGAGGGGGGAGTGAACACTGAAGCTTTCTTT. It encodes CASTEGGVNTEAFF.

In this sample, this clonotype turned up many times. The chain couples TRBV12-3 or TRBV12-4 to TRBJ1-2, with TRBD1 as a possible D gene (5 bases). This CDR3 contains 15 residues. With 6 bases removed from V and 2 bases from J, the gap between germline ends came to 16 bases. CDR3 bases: TGTGCCAGCAGAGGTGAGGGGAAGTGGAACTATGGCTACACCTTC. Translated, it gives CASRGEGKWNYGYTF.

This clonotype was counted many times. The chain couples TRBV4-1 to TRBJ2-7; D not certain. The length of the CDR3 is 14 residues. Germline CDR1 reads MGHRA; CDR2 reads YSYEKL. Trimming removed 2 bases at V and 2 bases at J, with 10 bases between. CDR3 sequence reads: CASSQRSYPYEQYF. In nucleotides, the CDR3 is TGCGCCAGCAGCCAAAGGTCCTACCCCTACGAGCAGTACTTC.

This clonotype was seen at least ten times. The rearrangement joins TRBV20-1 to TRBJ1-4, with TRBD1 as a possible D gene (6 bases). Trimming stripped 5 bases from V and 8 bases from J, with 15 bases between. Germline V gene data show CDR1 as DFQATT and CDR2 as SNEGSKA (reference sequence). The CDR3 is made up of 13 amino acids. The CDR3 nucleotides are TGCAGTGCTCGGTCAGGGGATAGGGAAAAACTGTTTTTT. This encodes CSARSGDREKLFF.

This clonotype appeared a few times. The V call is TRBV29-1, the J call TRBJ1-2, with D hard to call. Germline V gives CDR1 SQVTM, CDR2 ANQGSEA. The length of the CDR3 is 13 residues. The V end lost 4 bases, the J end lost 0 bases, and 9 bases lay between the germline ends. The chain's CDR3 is CSVGRDSNYGYTF. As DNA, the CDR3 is TGCAGCGTTGGCCGAGACTCTAACTATGGCTACACCTTC. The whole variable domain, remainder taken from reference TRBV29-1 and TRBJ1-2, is SAVISQKPSRDICQRGTSLTIQCQVDSQVTMMFWYRQQPGQSLTLIATANQGSEATYESGFVIDKFPISRPNLTFSTLTVSNMSPEDSSIYLCSVGRDSNYGYTFGSGTRLTVV.

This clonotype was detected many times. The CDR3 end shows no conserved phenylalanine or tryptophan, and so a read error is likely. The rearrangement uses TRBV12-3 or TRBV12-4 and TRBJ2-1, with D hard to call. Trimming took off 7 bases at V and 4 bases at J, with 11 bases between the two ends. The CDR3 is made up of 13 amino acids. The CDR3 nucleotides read TGTGCCAGCATTTCGGACCTATACAATGAGCAGTTCCTC. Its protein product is CASISDLYNEQFL.

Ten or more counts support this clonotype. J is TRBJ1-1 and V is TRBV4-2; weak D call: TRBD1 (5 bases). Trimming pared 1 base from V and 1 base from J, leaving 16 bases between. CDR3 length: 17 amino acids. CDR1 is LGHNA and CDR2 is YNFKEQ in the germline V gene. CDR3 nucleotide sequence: TGTGCCAGCAGCCAAGCAGGGATGCATCAAGGGAACACTGAAGCTTTCTTT. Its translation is CASSQAGMHQGNTEAFF.

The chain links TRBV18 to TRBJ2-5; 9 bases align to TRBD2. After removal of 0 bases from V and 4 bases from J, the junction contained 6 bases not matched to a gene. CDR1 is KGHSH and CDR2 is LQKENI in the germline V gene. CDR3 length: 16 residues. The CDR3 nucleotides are TGTGCCAGCTCACCACCGCGCGGGAGGGCCCCAGAGACCCAGTACTTC. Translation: CASSPPRGRAPETQYF.

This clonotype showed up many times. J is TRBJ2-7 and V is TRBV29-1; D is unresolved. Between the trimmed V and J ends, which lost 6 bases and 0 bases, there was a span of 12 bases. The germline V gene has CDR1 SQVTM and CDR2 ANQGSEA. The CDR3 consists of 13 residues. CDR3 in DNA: TGCAGCGTCACGGGTCCCAGCTCCTACGAGCAGTACTTC. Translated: CSVTGPSSYEQYF.

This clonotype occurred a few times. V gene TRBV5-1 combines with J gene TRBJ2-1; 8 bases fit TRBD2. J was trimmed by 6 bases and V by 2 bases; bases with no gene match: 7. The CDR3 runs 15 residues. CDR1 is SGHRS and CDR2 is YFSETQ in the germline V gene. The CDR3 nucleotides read TGCGCCAGCAGCTTTTCAGCGGGGGCTATCAATGAGCAGTTCTTC. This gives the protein CASSFSAGAINEQFF.

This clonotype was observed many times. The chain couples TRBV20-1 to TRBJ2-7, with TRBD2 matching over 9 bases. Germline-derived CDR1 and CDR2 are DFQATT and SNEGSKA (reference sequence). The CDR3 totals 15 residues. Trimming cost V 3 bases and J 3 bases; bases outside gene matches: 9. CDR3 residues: CSASSGGARNYEQYF. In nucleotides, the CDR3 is TGCAGTGCTAGTAGCGGGGGAGCACGAAACTACGAGCAGTACTTC.

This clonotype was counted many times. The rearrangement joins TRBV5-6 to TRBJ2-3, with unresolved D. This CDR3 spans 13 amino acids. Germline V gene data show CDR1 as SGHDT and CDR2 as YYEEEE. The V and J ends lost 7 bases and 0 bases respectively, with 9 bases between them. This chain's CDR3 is CASSETSTDTQYF. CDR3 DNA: TGTGCCAGCTCCGAGACTAGCACAGATACGCAGTATTTT.

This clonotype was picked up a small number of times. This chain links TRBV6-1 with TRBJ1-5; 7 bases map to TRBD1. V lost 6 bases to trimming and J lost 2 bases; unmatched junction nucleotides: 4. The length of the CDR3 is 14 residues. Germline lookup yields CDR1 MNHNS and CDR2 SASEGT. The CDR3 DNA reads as TGTGCCAGCAGCACACAGGGGCGCAATCAGCCCCAGCATTTT. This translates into CASSTQGRNQPQHF.

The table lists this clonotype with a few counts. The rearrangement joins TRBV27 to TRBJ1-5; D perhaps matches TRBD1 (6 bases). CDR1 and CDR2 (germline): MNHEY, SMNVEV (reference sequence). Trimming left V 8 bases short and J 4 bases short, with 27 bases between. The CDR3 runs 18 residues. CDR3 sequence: CASRLLSGAGGNNQPQHF. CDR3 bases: TGTGCCAGCCGGCTATTGTCGGGGGCTGGGGGCAATAATCAGCCCCAGCATTTT.

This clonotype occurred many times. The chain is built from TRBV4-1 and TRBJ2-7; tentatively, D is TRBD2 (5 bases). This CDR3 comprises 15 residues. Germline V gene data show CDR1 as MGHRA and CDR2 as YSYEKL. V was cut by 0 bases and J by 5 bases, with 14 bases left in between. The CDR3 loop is CASSQEAVVANEQYF. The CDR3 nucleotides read TGCGCCAGCAGCCAAGAAGCGGTAGTAGCTAACGAGCAGTACTTC.

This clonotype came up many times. As DNA, the CDR3 is TGCAGCGTTTTGGACAGGCTAAATGAAGCTTTCTTT. This sequence encodes CSVLDRLNEAFF. The chain couples TRBV29-1 to TRBJ1-1; 7 bases match TRBD1. The CDR3 loop spans 12 amino acids. V gave up 5 bases and J gave up 7 bases; unmatched junction bases: 7. From germline, CDR1 is SQVTM and CDR2 ANQGSEA.

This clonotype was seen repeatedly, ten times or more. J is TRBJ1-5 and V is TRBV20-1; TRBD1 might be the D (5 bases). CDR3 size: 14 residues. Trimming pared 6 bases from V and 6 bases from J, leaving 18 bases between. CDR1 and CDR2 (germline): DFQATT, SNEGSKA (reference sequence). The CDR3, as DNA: TGCAGTGCACGTCCAAAGGGGTGGGCTCAGCCCCAGCATTTT. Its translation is CSARPKGWAQPQHF.